The clone carrying this T cell receptor (beta chain) was counted ten times or more. The sample belongs to a study of regulatory T cells in long-lasting Graves disease. iRepertoire HTBI primers and Arm-PCR of CDR3 regions built TCR beta libraries. TCRdb recomputed calls from the multiplex PCR reads with MiXCR, one row per CDR3 protein. The table lists under 450,000 distinct CDR3 sequences, 10% to 15% of them singletons. Specified time point: newly diagnosed GD, antithyroid drugs for less than 3 months. Making the TCR library involved RNA that had been extracted from PBMCs. The CDR3 length is 15 residues. The germline V gene has CDR1 MDHEN and CDR2 SYDVKM. Trimming removed 5 bases from V and 2 bases from J; junction bases left unmatched: 8. The data were also submitted as part of a second study, on T cells in Graves' hyperthyroidism and ophthalmopathy.

The chain combines TRBV28 with TRBJ2-7; 8 nucleotides align to TRBD1. The sample consisted of peripheral blood mononuclear cells (PBMCs), taken at new diagnosis, from a patient treated with antithyroid drugs. The sequence derives from a woman aged 18 to 35 with Graves disease. The chain's CDR3 is CASSTTGQGPYEQYF. CDR3 bases: TGTGCCAGCAGTACAACAGGACAGGGTCCCTACGAGCAGTACTTC.